The rows below give T cell receptor beta chains drawn from one sample of a study of T cell responses to AZD1222 COVID-19 vaccine. Only in-frame clones appear in the TCRdb table, and some are missing; sequencing was by immunoSEQ multiplex PCR. The sample carries around 260,000 clones, 80% to 95% recorded once. This specimen was peripheral blood, taken on day 0 of AZD1222 vaccination. These receptors were collected from an adult in good health. The CDR3 runs from the conserved cysteine through the conserved F or W. The D gene is left open where the match is weak.

j_gene: TRBJ1-2
v_gene: TRBV4-3
d_gene: NA
CDR3nt: TGCGCCAGCAGCCAAGGTTCTCTGGATAGTGGGTATGGCTACACCTTC
CDR3aa: CASSQGSLDSGYGYTF

j_gene: TRBJ2-7
v_gene: TRBV3-1/TRBV3-2
d_gene: NA
CDR3nt: TGTGCCAGCAGCCAAGAGGGCCAGGCGCACTACGAGCAGTACTTC
CDR3aa: CASSQEGQAHYEQYF

j_gene: TRBJ1-6
v_gene: TRBV10-2
d_gene: NA
CDR3nt: TGCGCCAGCAGTGACAGAAATTCACCCCTCCACTTT
CDR3aa: CASSDRNSPLHF

j_gene: TRBJ1-5
v_gene: TRBV19
d_gene: TRBD1
CDR3nt: TGTGCCAGTAGAGGCCCCGGGACAGACAATCAGCCCCAGCATTTT
CDR3aa: CASRGPGTDNQPQHF

j_gene: TRBJ2-1
v_gene: TRBV15
d_gene: TRBD2
CDR3nt: TGTGCCACCAGCAGAGAAGGGCCTAGCGGGCTGTTCTTC
CDR3aa: CATSREGPSGLFF

j_gene: TRBJ1-5
v_gene: TRBV24-1
d_gene: NA
CDR3nt: TGTGCCACCAGTGATTCAGGGGTTCAGCCCCAGCATTTT
CDR3aa: CATSDSGVQPQHF

j_gene: TRBJ2-6
v_gene: TRBV5-1
d_gene: NA
CDR3nt: TGCGCCAGCAGCGCGTACAGGTCTGGGGCCAACGTCCTGACTTTC
CDR3aa: CASSAYRSGANVLTF

j_gene: TRBJ1-2
v_gene: TRBV21-1
d_gene: NA
CDR3nt: TGTGCCAGCAGCAAAGTGGGTTGTCCCAAACCCCCGCGGGGCTACACCTTC
CDR3aa: CASSKVGCPKPPRGYTF

j_gene: TRBJ2-5
v_gene: TRBV28
d_gene: NA
CDR3nt: TGTGCCGTTCAGCGGACAGCTGAAGAGACCCAGTACTTC
CDR3aa: CAVQRTAEETQYF

j_gene: TRBJ2-7
v_gene: TRBV3-1/TRBV3-2
d_gene: NA
CDR3nt: TGTGCCAGCAGCCAAGTGGGAGACGCCCCTTACGAGCAGTACTTC
CDR3aa: CASSQVGDAPYEQYF

j_gene: TRBJ1-4
v_gene: TRBV4-1
d_gene: NA
CDR3nt: TGCGCCAGTCGACACGGTCTCCGAAATGAAAAACTGTTTTTT
CDR3aa: CASRHGLRNEKLFF

j_gene: TRBJ2-3
v_gene: TRBV5-1
d_gene: TRBD2
CDR3nt: TGCGCCAGCAGCCAAATCCTAGCGGGAGGCACAGATACGCAGTATTTT
CDR3aa: CASSQILAGGTDTQYF

j_gene: TRBJ2-5
v_gene: TRBV7-9
d_gene: TRBD2
CDR3nt: TGTGCCAGCAGTTCGGGACTAGCGGGAGAAAGAGAGACCCAGTACTTC
CDR3aa: CASSSGLAGERETQYF

j_gene: TRBJ2-1
v_gene: TRBV5-6
d_gene: NA
CDR3nt: TGTGCCAGCAGCTTGGTGACCCTACTCTCCGACGATGAGCAGTTCTTC
CDR3aa: CASSLVTLLSDDEQFF

j_gene: TRBJ1-2
v_gene: TRBV7-9
d_gene: NA
CDR3nt: TGTGCCAGCGGCAGAAACTATGGCTACACCTTC
CDR3aa: CASGRNYGYTF

j_gene: TRBJ1-1
v_gene: TRBV12-3/TRBV12-4
d_gene: NA
CDR3nt: TGTGCCAGCAGTCAAAGGGGCGCTGAAGCTTTCTTT
CDR3aa: CASSQRGAEAFF

j_gene: TRBJ1-1
v_gene: TRBV29-1
d_gene: NA
CDR3nt: TGCAGCGTTGTTCGACGGTTGAACACTGAAGCTTTCTTT
CDR3aa: CSVVRRLNTEAFF

j_gene: TRBJ2-3
v_gene: TRBV11-2
d_gene: NA
CDR3nt: TGTGCCAGCAGCGTAAGGACTGCGGGCACAGATACGCAGTATTTT
CDR3aa: CASSVRTAGTDTQYF

j_gene: TRBJ1-5
v_gene: TRBV5-1
d_gene: NA
CDR3nt: TGCGCCAGCAGCTTGGTGGGGGGACGTCAGCCCCAGCATTTT
CDR3aa: CASSLVGGRQPQHF

j_gene: TRBJ2-6
v_gene: TRBV30
d_gene: NA
CDR3nt: TGTGCCTCCCAGTGGCCGGGGCGAGGGGCCAACGTCCTGACTTTC
CDR3aa: CASQWPGRGANVLTF

j_gene: TRBJ2-1
v_gene: TRBV4-1
d_gene: NA
CDR3nt: TGCGCCAGCAGCCCAGGACTACTCGGGTACAATGAGCAGTTCTTC
CDR3aa: CASSPGLLGYNEQFF

j_gene: TRBJ1-2
v_gene: TRBV5-4
d_gene: NA
CDR3nt: TGTGCCAGCAGCTTGGACACCGCTAACTATGGCTACACCTTC
CDR3aa: CASSLDTANYGYTF

j_gene: TRBJ1-6
v_gene: TRBV7-8
d_gene: TRBD1
CDR3nt: TGTGCCAGCAGCTTAGAGGCAGGGGGCAATTCACCCCTCCACTTT
CDR3aa: CASSLEAGGNSPLHF

j_gene: TRBJ2-2
v_gene: TRBV7-8
d_gene: NA
CDR3nt: TGTGCCAGCAGACCGGGATCAGGGGAATCCGGGGAGCTGTTTTTT
CDR3aa: CASRPGSGESGELFF

j_gene: TRBJ2-7
v_gene: TRBV28
d_gene: NA
CDR3nt: TGTGCCAGCAGTTATTTGGGGCTGGGGCAGTACTTC
CDR3aa: CASSYLGLGQYF

j_gene: TRBJ2-2
v_gene: TRBV4-3
d_gene: NA
CDR3nt: TGCGCCAGCAGCCATCCGGGCTCCGGGGAGCTGTTTTTT
CDR3aa: CASSHPGSGELFF

j_gene: TRBJ2-7
v_gene: TRBV19
d_gene: NA
CDR3nt: TGTGCCAGTAGTATAGGCCGGGAGAGTTGGCTGTACTTC
CDR3aa: CASSIGRESWLYF

j_gene: TRBJ2-7
v_gene: TRBV5-1
d_gene: TRBD1
CDR3nt: TGCGCCAGCAGCTTGGCGACAGGGGACTACGAGCAGTACTTC
CDR3aa: CASSLATGDYEQYF

j_gene: TRBJ2-5
v_gene: TRBV5-1
d_gene: TRBD2
CDR3nt: TGCGCCAGCAGCGGGGGACTAGCGGGTTTACAAGAGACCCAGTACTTC
CDR3aa: CASSGGLAGLQETQYF

j_gene: TRBJ2-7
v_gene: TRBV7-2
d_gene: NA
CDR3nt: TGTGCCAGCAGCTTACGAGACAACTCCTACGAGCAGTACTTC
CDR3aa: CASSLRDNSYEQYF

j_gene: TRBJ1-1
v_gene: TRBV7-2
d_gene: TRBD1
CDR3nt: TGTGCCAGCAGCAGGACAGGGGCTGTGAACACTGAAGCTTTCTTT
CDR3aa: CASSRTGAVNTEAFF

j_gene: TRBJ1-4
v_gene: TRBV9
d_gene: NA
CDR3nt: TGTGCCAGCAGCGTAGGCAGGCAGGGAGGTAGTGGAAAACTGTTTTTT
CDR3aa: CASSVGRQGGSGKLFF

j_gene: TRBJ2-7
v_gene: TRBV14
d_gene: NA
CDR3nt: TGTGCCAGCAGCCAAGATCAGCAGGTCTACGAGCAGTACTTC
CDR3aa: CASSQDQQVYEQYF

j_gene: TRBJ2-6
v_gene: TRBV15
d_gene: NA
CDR3nt: TGTGCCACTACCGCAGGGGTCGGGGCCAACGTCCTGACTTTC
CDR3aa: CATTAGVGANVLTF

j_gene: TRBJ2-7
v_gene: TRBV3-1/TRBV3-2
d_gene: NA
CDR3nt: TGTGCCAGCAGCCAAGCTTGGGACTCCTCCTACGAGCAGTACTTC
CDR3aa: CASSQAWDSSYEQYF

j_gene: TRBJ1-4
v_gene: TRBV4-3
d_gene: TRBD1
CDR3nt: TGCGCCAGCAGCCAAGGGGACAGAGCAACTAATGAAAAACTGTTTTTT
CDR3aa: CASSQGDRATNEKLFF

j_gene: TRBJ1-5
v_gene: TRBV10-3
d_gene: NA
CDR3nt: TGTGCCATCAGTGAGACCGGGGGCGGCAATCAGCCCCAGCATTTT
CDR3aa: CAISETGGGNQPQHF

j_gene: TRBJ2-2
v_gene: TRBV7-3
d_gene: TRBD2
CDR3nt: TGTGCCGCCCGGGGGGAAAAGGACACCGGGGAGCTGTTTTTT
CDR3aa: CAARGEKDTGELFF

j_gene: TRBJ1-5
v_gene: TRBV7-8
d_gene: NA
CDR3nt: TGTGCCAGCAGCTCGGGGAATCAGCCCCAGCATTTT
CDR3aa: CASSSGNQPQHF

j_gene: TRBJ1-5
v_gene: TRBV19
d_gene: NA
CDR3nt: TGTGCCAGTAGTTTCCAGCACAATCAGCCCCAGCATTTT
CDR3aa: CASSFQHNQPQHF

j_gene: TRBJ2-7
v_gene: TRBV27
d_gene: TRBD2
CDR3nt: TGTGCCAGCAGTGAAGGGACTAGTCTCTACGAGCAGTACTTC
CDR3aa: CASSEGTSLYEQYF

j_gene: TRBJ2-7
v_gene: TRBV4-2
d_gene: NA
CDR3nt: TGTGCCAGCAGCCAAGGACCCACCCCGACGACTAACTACGAGCAGTACTTC
CDR3aa: CASSQGPTPTTNYEQYF

j_gene: TRBJ1-1
v_gene: TRBV6-5
d_gene: TRBD1
CDR3nt: TGTGCCAGCAAACAGGGGTTGAACACTGAAGCTTTCTTT
CDR3aa: CASKQGLNTEAFF

j_gene: TRBJ1-1
v_gene: TRBV9
d_gene: TRBD1
CDR3nt: TGTGCCAGCAGTAAGACAGGGATTCCCACTGAAGCTTTCTTT
CDR3aa: CASSKTGIPTEAFF

j_gene: TRBJ1-1
v_gene: TRBV3-1/TRBV3-2
d_gene: NA
CDR3nt: TGTGCCAGCAGGCCCGGGGGTCAAAACACTGAAGCTTTCTTT
CDR3aa: CASRPGGQNTEAFF

j_gene: TRBJ1-1
v_gene: TRBV29-1
d_gene: NA
CDR3nt: TGCAGCGTTGAAGGGGCGAGGGGAACTGAAGCTTTCTTT
CDR3aa: CSVEGARGTEAFF

j_gene: TRBJ1-2
v_gene: TRBV5-1
d_gene: TRBD1
CDR3nt: TGCGCCAGCAGCCTCGACAGGGGGGAATATGGCTACACCTTC
CDR3aa: CASSLDRGEYGYTF